The table lists the clone carrying this T cell receptor beta chain with a few counts. Its antigen is undetermined. Use of 60 Vbeta and 13 Jbeta primers characterized the PCR. Produced via immunoSEQ multiplex PCR; TCRdb's table is partial and in-frame only. Among roughly 120,000 clones listed, around four fifths were seen once. The record originates from a study of cytomegalovirus exposure and HLA in healthy donors. General study findings and limits: In a later analysis, HLA-associated TCR beta chains were more clonally expanded than equally common others.

The CDR3 covers 15 residues. V lost 8 bases to trimming and J lost 0 bases, with 16 bases between them. Germline values: CDR1 MNHEY, CDR2 SMNVEV (reference sequence). The TCR was taken from a woman aged 40 to 50 in good health and CMV-seronegative. Sequences were obtained from PBMCs. This chain connects TRBV27 to TRBJ1-1; tentatively, D is TRBD1 (6 bases). CDR3 nucleotides: TGTGCCAGCGGCCCGGGACACGCCATGAACACTGAAGCTTTCTTT. Translation gives CASGPGHAMNTEAFF.